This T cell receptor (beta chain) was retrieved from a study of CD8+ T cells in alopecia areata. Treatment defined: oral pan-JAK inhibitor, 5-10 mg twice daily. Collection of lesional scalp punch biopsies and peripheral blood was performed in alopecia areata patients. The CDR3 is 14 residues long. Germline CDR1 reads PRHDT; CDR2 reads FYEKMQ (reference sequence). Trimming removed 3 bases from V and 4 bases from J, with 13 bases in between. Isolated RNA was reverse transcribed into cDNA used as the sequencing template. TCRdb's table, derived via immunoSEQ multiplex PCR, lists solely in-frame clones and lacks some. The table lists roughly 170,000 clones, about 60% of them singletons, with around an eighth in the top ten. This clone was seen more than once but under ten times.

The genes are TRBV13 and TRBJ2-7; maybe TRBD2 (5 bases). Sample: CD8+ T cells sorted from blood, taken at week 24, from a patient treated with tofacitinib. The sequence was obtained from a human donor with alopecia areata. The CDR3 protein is CASSLPSGSYEQYF. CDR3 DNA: TGTGCCAGCAGCTTGCCCAGCGGCAGTTACGAGCAGTACTTC.